This T cell receptor beta chain was found in a study of blood T cell repertoires in COVID-19. The authors' processing: Estimates of nucleated cell counts were drawn from the amplification of reference gene primers. Libraries were prepared by immunoSEQ multiplex PCR; TCRdb keeps only in-frame clonotypes and omits some of them. V and J calls and clone size are copied from that table; D and trimming were computed from the DNA. This repertoire shows approximately 300,000 clones, 88% found once; its top ten account for approximately 10%. Germline trimming cut 0 bases from V and 4 bases from J; bases unmatched to any gene: 19. CDR1 MGHRA and CDR2 YSYEKL come from the germline V gene. The CDR3 is 20 amino acids. Seattle's enrolled individuals joined amid active infection and were then monitored longitudinally.

This TCR was sampled from a woman in her twenties or thirties with COVID-19, enrolled during active disease. Sequencing was done on a sample of peripheral blood. J is TRBJ2-3 and V is TRBV4-1, with 7 bases aligning to TRBD1. CDR3 nucleotide sequence: TGCGCCAGCAGCCAAGACTGGTCCGCCGGGACAGCAACCGAACCAGATACGCAGTATTTT. Amino acid sequence: CASSQDWSAGTATEPDTQYF.